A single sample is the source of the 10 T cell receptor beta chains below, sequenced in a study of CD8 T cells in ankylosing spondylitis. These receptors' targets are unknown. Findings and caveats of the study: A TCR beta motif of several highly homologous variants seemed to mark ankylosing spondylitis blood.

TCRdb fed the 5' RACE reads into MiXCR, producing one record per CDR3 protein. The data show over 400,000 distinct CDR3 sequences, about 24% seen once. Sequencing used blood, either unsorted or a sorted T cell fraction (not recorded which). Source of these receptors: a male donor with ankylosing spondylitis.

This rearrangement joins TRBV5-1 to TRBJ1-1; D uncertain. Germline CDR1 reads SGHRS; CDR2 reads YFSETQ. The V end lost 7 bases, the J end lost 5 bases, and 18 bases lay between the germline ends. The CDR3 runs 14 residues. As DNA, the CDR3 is TGCGCCAGCCACGTGATGGACTCTTCGACTGAAGCTTTCTTT. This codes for CASHVMDSSTEAFF.

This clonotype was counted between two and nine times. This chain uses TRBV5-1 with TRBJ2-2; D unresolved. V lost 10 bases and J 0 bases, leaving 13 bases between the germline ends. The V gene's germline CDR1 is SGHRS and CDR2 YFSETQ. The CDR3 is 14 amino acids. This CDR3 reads CASLAPANTGELFF. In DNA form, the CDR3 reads TGCGCCTCTCTCGCGCCTGCGAACACCGGGGAGCTGTTTTTT.

The CDR3 loop is CSAGTPLETQYF. In DNA, the CDR3 is TGCAGTGCTGGAACCCCCCTGGAGACCCAGTACTTC. This chain joins TRBV20-1 and TRBJ2-5; D is unresolved. Trimming shortened V by 5 bases and J by 5 bases, and 12 bases separated the two germline ends. The CDR3 loop spans 12 amino acids. Germline CDR1 DFQATT, CDR2 SNEGSKA (reference sequence).

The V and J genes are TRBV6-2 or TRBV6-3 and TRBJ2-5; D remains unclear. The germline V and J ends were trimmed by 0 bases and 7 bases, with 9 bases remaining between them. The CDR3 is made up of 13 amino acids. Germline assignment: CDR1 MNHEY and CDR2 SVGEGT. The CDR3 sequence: CASSYSWIGTQYF. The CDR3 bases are TGTGCCAGCAGTTACTCGTGGATTGGGACCCAGTACTTC.

The CDR3 nucleotides read TGCGCCAGCAGCCCGGGAAACAGGGGGCGATCACCCCTCCACTTT. It codes for CASSPGNRGRSPLHF. V gene TRBV5-1 combines with J gene TRBJ1-6; 9 nucleotides agree with TRBD1. The V gene's germline CDR1 is SGHRS and CDR2 YFSETQ. The CDR3 covers 15 residues. Trimming removed 4 bases from V and 10 bases from J; junction bases left unmatched: 9.

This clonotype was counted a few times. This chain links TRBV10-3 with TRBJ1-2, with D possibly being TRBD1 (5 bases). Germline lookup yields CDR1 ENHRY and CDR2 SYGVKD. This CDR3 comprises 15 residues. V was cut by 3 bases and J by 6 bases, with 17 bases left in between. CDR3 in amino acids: CAISEGWQGGNGYTF. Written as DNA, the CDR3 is TGTGCCATCAGTGAAGGATGGCAGGGAGGTAATGGCTACACCTTC.

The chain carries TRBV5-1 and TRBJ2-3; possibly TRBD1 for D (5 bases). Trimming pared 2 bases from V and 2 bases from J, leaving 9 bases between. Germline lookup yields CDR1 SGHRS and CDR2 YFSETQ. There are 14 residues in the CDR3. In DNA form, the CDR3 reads TGCGCCAGCAGCTTTAAAGGGGACACAGATACGCAGTATTTT. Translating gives CASSFKGDTDTQYF. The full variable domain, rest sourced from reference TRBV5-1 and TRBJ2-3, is KAGVTQTPRYLIKTRGQQVTLSCSPISGHRSVSWYQQTPGQGLQFLFEYFSETQRNKGNFPGRFSGRQFSNSRSEMNVSTLELGDSALYLCASSFKGDTDTQYFGPGTRLTVL.

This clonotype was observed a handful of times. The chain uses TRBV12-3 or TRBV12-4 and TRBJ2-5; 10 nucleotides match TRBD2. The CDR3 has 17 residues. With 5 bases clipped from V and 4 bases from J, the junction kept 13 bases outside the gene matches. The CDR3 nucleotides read TGTGCCAGCAGTCCGGGAGGGCTAGCGGGAGAGGGAGAGACCCAGTACTTC. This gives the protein CASSPGGLAGEGETQYF.

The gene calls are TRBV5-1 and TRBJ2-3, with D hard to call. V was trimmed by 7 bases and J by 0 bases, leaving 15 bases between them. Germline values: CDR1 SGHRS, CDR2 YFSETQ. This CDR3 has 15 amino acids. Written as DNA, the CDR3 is TGCGCCAGCGCCCCACGGCCAGTTAGCACAGATACGCAGTATTTT. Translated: CASAPRPVSTDTQYF.

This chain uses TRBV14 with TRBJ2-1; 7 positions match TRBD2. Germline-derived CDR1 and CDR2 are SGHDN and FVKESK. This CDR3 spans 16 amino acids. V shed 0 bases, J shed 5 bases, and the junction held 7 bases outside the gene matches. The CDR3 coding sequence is TGTGCCAGCAGCCAAGAATTGCTAGCGGCACACAATGAGCAGTTCTTC. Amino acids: CASSQELLAAHNEQFF.